A single sample is the source of the 31 T cell receptor beta chains below, sequenced in a study of cytomegalovirus exposure and HLA in healthy donors. The PCR made use of 60 Vbeta and 13 Jbeta primers. The assay was immunoSEQ multiplex PCR, and TCRdb's table has in-frame clones only and misses some. This sample carries about 160,000 clones, 82% of them seen once, and the ten largest clones take approximately 1.5%. Sequencing was performed on PBMCs. Receptors were obtained from a girl aged 5-17 years in good health and CMV-seropositive.

This clone has just one count. The V gene is TRBV4-1, the J gene TRBJ2-2, with 15 nucleotides matching TRBD2. Germline V gives CDR1 MGHRA, CDR2 YSYEKL. The CDR3 is 18 amino acids. With 0 bases clipped from V and 4 bases from J, the junction kept 3 bases outside the gene matches. The CDR3 loop is CASSQEKGLAGGTGELFF. In DNA form, the CDR3 reads TGCGCCAGCAGCCAAGAAAAGGGACTAGCGGGGGGCACCGGGGAGCTGTTTTTT.

The rearrangement uses TRBV2 and TRBJ2-1, with D tentatively TRBD1 (5 bases). The CDR3 totals 13 residues. The germline V and J ends were trimmed by 6 bases and 7 bases, with 13 bases remaining between them. Germline loops: CDR1 SNHLY, CDR2 FYNNEI. For the CDR3, the DNA is TGTGCCAGCAGAAGACAGTCGAGAAATGAGCAGTTCTTC. Its protein product is CASRRQSRNEQFF.

This chain connects TRBV25-1 to TRBJ2-1; TRBD2 matches 11 bases. The CDR3 has 18 amino acids. Per germline, CDR1 MGHDK and CDR2 SYGVNS. V was clipped by 1 base and J by 8 bases; unmatched bases: 13. CDR3: CASSESGGSGRVNDEQFF. The CDR3, as DNA: TGTGCCAGCAGTGAATCTGGGGGTAGCGGGAGGGTTAACGATGAGCAGTTCTTC.

The V call is TRBV2, the J call TRBJ1-2; TRBD1 might be the D (5 bases). Trimming pared 4 bases from V and 8 bases from J, leaving 14 bases between. The CDR3 is 13 residues long. The germline CDR1 and CDR2 sequences are SNHLY and FYNNEI. CDR3 in amino acids: CASSVGGPAGYTF. The CDR3 DNA reads as TGTGCCAGCAGTGTGGGGGGTCCCGCCGGCTACACCTTC. The entire variable domain, with the rest obtained from reference TRBV2 and TRBJ1-2, is as follows: EPEVTQTPSHQVTQMGQEVILRCVPISNHLYFYWYRQILGQKVEFLVSFYNNEISEKSEIFDDQFSVERPDGSNFTLKIRSTKLEDSAMYFCASSVGGPAGYTFGSGTRLTVV.

The J gene is TRBJ2-7, the V gene TRBV6-5, with 9 nucleotides matching TRBD1. V shed 5 bases and J 6 bases; nucleotides not matched to a gene: 8. The V gene's germline CDR1 is MNHEY and CDR2 SVGAGI. There are 14 residues in the CDR3. CDR3 bases: TGTGCCAGCAGTACCACCGGGACAGGGTTCGAGCAGTACTTC. This encodes CASSTTGTGFEQYF.

The CDR3 bases are TGTGCCAGCAGTGAAGGAGGGGTGCGGGGCTACACCTTC. Protein: CASSEGGVRGYTF. This chain connects TRBV25-1 to TRBJ1-2, with D possibly TRBD1 on 5 matching bases. V gave up 2 bases and J gave up 8 bases, with 12 bases separating them. The CDR3 totals 13 residues. Germline loops: CDR1 MGHDK, CDR2 SYGVNS.

V is TRBV2 and J is TRBJ2-1; 7 bases are shared with TRBD2. The CDR3 is 15 residues long. The V segment lost 7 bases and the J segment 2 bases; nucleotides outside the gene matches: 8. Germline-derived CDR1 and CDR2 are SNHLY and FYNNEI. The CDR3 region is CASTQKRDPYNEQFF. The DNA for the CDR3 is TGTGCCAGCACCCAAAAGCGGGACCCCTACAATGAGCAGTTCTTC.

The rearrangement joins TRBV19 to TRBJ1-2; D might be TRBD1 (6 bases). CDR1 is LNHDA, CDR2 SQIVND, per germline (reference sequence). There are 12 residues in the CDR3. Trimming took 10 bases from V and 1 from J, leaving 10 bases between them. In nucleotides, the CDR3 is TGTGCCACTACGGACAGTAACTATGGCTACACCTTC. Translation: CATTDSNYGYTF.

The rearrangement uses TRBV7-9 and TRBJ1-2, with a possible D match to TRBD1 (6 bases). V lost 5 bases to trimming and J lost 2 bases, with 12 bases between them. This CDR3 is 14 amino acids long. Looked up from germline, CDR1 is SEHNR and CDR2 is FQNEAQ (reference sequence). The CDR3 DNA reads as TGTGCCAGCAGCGACAGGTCCTCAAACTATGGCTACACCTTC. It yields the protein CASSDRSSNYGYTF. The variable domain in full, with the rest retrieved from reference TRBV7-9 and TRBJ1-2, is DTGVSQNPRHKITKRGQNVTFRCDPISEHNRLYWYRQTLGQGPEFLTYFQNEAQLEKSRLLSDRFSAERPKGSFSTLEIQRTEQGDSAMYLCASSDRSSNYGYTFGSGTRLTVV.

The CDR3 region has the DNA TGTGCCAGCAGTTACCTAGCGGGAGGCCAAAATGAGCAGTTCTTC. Translating it yields CASSYLAGGQNEQFF. The rearrangement uses TRBV6-5 and TRBJ2-1, with 11 bases lining up with TRBD2. J was trimmed by 7 bases and V by 2 bases; bases with no gene match: 4. Germline V CDR1 and CDR2: MNHEY, SVGAGI. There are 15 residues in the CDR3.

V usage is TRBV2 and J usage is TRBJ2-3; D uncertain. Trimming took off 5 bases at V and 10 bases at J, with 19 bases between the two ends. The CDR3 has 14 amino acids. The germline V gene encodes CDR1 SNHLY and CDR2 FYNNEI. CDR3 bases: TGTGCCAGCAGTCCCCAGGCTCCATATAAAGCGCAGTATTTT. Its protein is CASSPQAPYKAQYF.

This chain links TRBV10-3 with TRBJ2-5; TRBD1 might be the D (5 bases). V dropped 2 bases and J dropped 2 bases, with 9 bases sitting between them. Germline V gives CDR1 ENHRY, CDR2 SYGVKD. The CDR3 runs 14 residues. In DNA form, the CDR3 reads TGTGCCATCAGTGAGCGGCAGGGACAAGAGACCCAGTACTTC. This codes for CAISERQGQETQYF.

This sequence joins TRBV7-2 and TRBJ2-7; perhaps TRBD2 as D (7 bases). With 1 base removed from V and 4 bases from J, the gap between germline ends came to 14 bases. This CDR3 is built from 15 residues. Germline CDR1 SGHTA, CDR2 FQGNSA. The CDR3 nucleotides read TGTGCCAGCAGCTTAGGGGGGGGGCTTGGTTACGAGCAGTACTTC. Translation gives CASSLGGGLGYEQYF.

The chain has TRBV28 and TRBJ2-1, with 9 bases identical to TRBD2. Germline values: CDR1 MDHEN, CDR2 SYDVKM. The CDR3 is 16 amino acids. V shed 2 bases, J shed 10 bases, and the junction held 12 bases outside the gene matches. The CDR3 DNA reads TGTGCCAGCAGTTTAGGGGCGGGAGGGCCAAATTGGGAGCAGTTCTTC. As protein: CASSLGAGGPNWEQFF.

This clone came up once. CDR3 region: CSGGLEEITQYF. CDR3 sequence (DNA): TGCAGCGGGGGACTGGAAGAGATTACCCAGTACTTC. The chain employs TRBV29-1 and TRBJ2-5; D is perhaps TRBD2 (6 bases). The CDR3 totals 12 residues. Looked up from germline, CDR1 is SQVTM and CDR2 is ANQGSEA. V dropped 7 bases and J dropped 8 bases, with 17 bases sitting between them.

The V gene is TRBV5-1, the J gene TRBJ2-7; weak D call: TRBD1 (5 bases). The CDR3 totals 12 residues. V lost 0 bases to trimming and J lost 5 bases, with 6 bases between them. Germline V gives CDR1 SGHRS, CDR2 YFSETQ. For the CDR3, the DNA is TGCGCCAGCAGCTTGGAAGGGGACGAGCAGTACTTC. The encoded protein is CASSLEGDEQYF.

Written as DNA, the CDR3 is TGCGCCAGCAGCTTGGGCGACAGCTATGGGCAGCCCCAGCATTTT. Protein sequence: CASSLGDSYGQPQHF. This chain uses TRBV5-1 with TRBJ1-5; weak D call: TRBD1 (5 bases). From germline, CDR1 is SGHRS and CDR2 YFSETQ. There are 15 residues in the CDR3. V gave up 0 bases and J gave up 7 bases, with 14 bases separating them.

The chain combines TRBV4-1 with TRBJ2-7, with 9 nucleotides matching TRBD1. The CDR3 has 15 amino acids. Germline CDR1 reads MGHRA; CDR2 reads YSYEKL. V dropped 4 bases and J dropped 2; count of bases not matched to a gene: 6. The chain's CDR3 is CASSLSRDRAYEQYF. CDR3 bases: TGCGCCAGCAGCCTTAGCCGGGACAGGGCCTACGAGCAGTACTTC.

The CDR3 sequence is CASSQVSGGTYEQYF. CDR3 sequence (DNA): TGTGCCAGCAGCCAAGTTAGCGGGGGTACCTACGAGCAGTACTTC. The V call is TRBV4-2, the J call TRBJ2-7; TRBD2 matches 9 bases. The CDR3 contains 15 residues. Germline CDR1 LGHNA, CDR2 YNFKEQ. After removal of 1 base from V and 2 bases from J, the junction contained 3 bases not matched to a gene.

This rearrangement joins TRBV9 to TRBJ2-5; TRBD1 aligns across 7 bases. Germline V CDR1 and CDR2: SGDLS, YYNGEE. The trim removed 0 bases at V and 5 bases at J, leaving 4 bases unmatched. There are 14 residues in the CDR3. The CDR3: CASSVEVGQETQYF. For the CDR3, the DNA is TGTGCCAGCAGCGTAGAGGTGGGACAGGAGACCCAGTACTTC.

The chain carries TRBV2 and TRBJ2-3, with D possibly TRBD2 on 6 matching bases. Per the germline V gene, CDR1 is SNHLY and CDR2 is FYNNEI. The CDR3 runs to 15 residues. Trimming removed 2 bases at V and 3 bases at J, with 12 bases between. The CDR3 sequence is CASSERRAGTDTQYF. The CDR3 DNA sequence: TGTGCCAGCAGTGAACGGAGGGCGGGGACAGATACGCAGTATTTT.

This chain joins TRBV7-2 and TRBJ1-1; TRBD1 matches 7 bases. Trimming at V came to 3 bases and at J to 1 base, leaving 5 bases not matched to a gene. This CDR3 is 15 amino acids long. Germline CDR1 is SGHTA and CDR2 is FQGNSA. CDR3 in amino acids: CASSFNRGRNTEAFF. The DNA for the CDR3 is TGTGCCAGCAGCTTTAACAGGGGACGGAACACTGAAGCTTTCTTT.

This clone was counted a few times. The gene calls are TRBV19 and TRBJ1-1; D unclear. This CDR3 contains 13 residues. V lost 3 bases, J lost 10 bases, and 15 bases lay in between. Germline V CDR1 and CDR2: LNHDA, SQIVND (reference sequence). CDR3: CASSIARQDTAFF. CDR3 nucleotides: TGTGCCAGTAGTATTGCACGGCAGGATACAGCTTTCTTT.

Remarks on this clone: Its ends do not fully match the called genes, so a read error is possible. The gene calls are TRBV7-7 and TRBJ2-1; D is perhaps TRBD2 (5 bases). The CDR3 is made up of 16 amino acids. CDR1 SSHAT and CDR2 FNYEAQ come from the germline V gene (reference sequence). CDR3 sequence: CASSPRPGSTYNEQFF. The CDR3 region has the DNA TGTGCTAGCAGTCCCCGACCGGGGTCTACCTACAATGAGCAGTTCTTC.

The chain recombines TRBV5-1 with TRBJ2-2, with TRBD1 identical over 7 bases. The CDR3 spans 14 residues. Germline CDR1 and CDR2: SGHRS and YFSETQ. With 3 bases clipped from V and 6 bases from J, the junction kept 5 bases outside the gene matches. The CDR3 sequence is CASSSGTASGELFF. DNA of the CDR3: TGCGCCAGCAGCTCCGGGACAGCCTCCGGGGAGCTGTTTTTT.

The rearrangement links TRBV13 to TRBJ2-7; possibly TRBD2 for D (6 bases). Germline V gives CDR1 PRHDT, CDR2 FYEKMQ (reference sequence). The V and J ends lost 3 bases and 4 bases respectively, with 19 bases between them. The CDR3 has 16 amino acids. CDR3 sequence: CASSFTPGTPQYEQYF. Written as DNA, the CDR3 is TGTGCCAGCAGCTTTACCCCCGGGACTCCCCAATACGAGCAGTACTTC.

The chain carries TRBV2 and TRBJ1-5; TRBD1 matches at 9 bases. This CDR3 has 14 amino acids. The germline V gene encodes CDR1 SNHLY and CDR2 FYNNEI. Unmatched junction bases numbered 3, after V lost 6 bases and J lost 3 bases. The CDR3 loop is CASRRDRVNQPQHF. In DNA form, the CDR3 reads TGTGCCAGCAGAAGGGACAGGGTCAATCAGCCCCAGCATTTT.

The genes are TRBV28 and TRBJ1-2, with 9 bases fitting TRBD1. Looked up from germline, CDR1 is MDHEN and CDR2 is SYDVKM. The CDR3 has 14 amino acids. The V gene end was trimmed by 3 bases and the J gene end by 5 bases; junction bases not matched to a gene: 4. The CDR3 bases are TGTGCCAGCAGTTTCGGGGACAGGGTATATGGCTACACCTTC. Translation: CASSFGDRVYGYTF.

The J gene is TRBJ1-4, the V gene TRBV9; D gene uncertain. The CDR3 sequence is 14 residues long. V was shortened by 0 bases and J by 6 bases, with 9 bases between the two germline ends. Per germline, CDR1 SGDLS and CDR2 YYNGEE. CDR3 sequence reads: CASSVGVSDEKLFF. The CDR3 DNA reads as TGTGCCAGCAGCGTAGGAGTTAGTGATGAAAAACTGTTTTTT.

The V and J genes are TRBV28 and TRBJ2-5; 13 nucleotides align to TRBD2. V lost 1 base, J lost 4 bases, and 3 bases stayed unmatched. This CDR3 has 16 residues. The germline CDR1 and CDR2 sequences are MDHEN and SYDVKM. CDR3 residues: CASSLLTSGGIETQYF. The CDR3 nucleotides are TGTGCCAGCAGTTTATTGACTAGCGGGGGGATAGAGACCCAGTACTTC.

The CDR3 loop is CASRGITGESEQFF. In nucleotides, the CDR3 is TGTGCCAGCAGGGGGATTACAGGGGAGAGTGAGCAGTTCTTC. The chain links TRBV2 to TRBJ2-1; 7 nucleotides match TRBD1. V shed 6 bases and J 9 bases; nucleotides not matched to a gene: 11. This CDR3 is 14 amino acids long. From germline, CDR1 is SNHLY and CDR2 FYNNEI.